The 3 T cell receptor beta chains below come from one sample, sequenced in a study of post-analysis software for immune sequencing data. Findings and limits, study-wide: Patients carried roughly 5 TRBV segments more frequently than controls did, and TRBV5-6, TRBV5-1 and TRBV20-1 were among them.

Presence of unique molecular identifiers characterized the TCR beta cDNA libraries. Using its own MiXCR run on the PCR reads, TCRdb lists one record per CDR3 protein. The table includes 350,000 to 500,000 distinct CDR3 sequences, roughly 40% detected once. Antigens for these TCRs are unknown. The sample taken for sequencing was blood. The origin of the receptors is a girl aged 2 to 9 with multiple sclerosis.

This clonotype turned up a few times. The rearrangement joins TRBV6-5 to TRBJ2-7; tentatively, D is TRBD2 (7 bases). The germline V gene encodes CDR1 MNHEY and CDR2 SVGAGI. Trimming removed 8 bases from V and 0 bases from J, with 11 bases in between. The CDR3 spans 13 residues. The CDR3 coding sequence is TGTGCCAGCGGGAGGGGGGCCTCCTACGAGCAGTACTTC. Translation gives CASGRGASYEQYF.

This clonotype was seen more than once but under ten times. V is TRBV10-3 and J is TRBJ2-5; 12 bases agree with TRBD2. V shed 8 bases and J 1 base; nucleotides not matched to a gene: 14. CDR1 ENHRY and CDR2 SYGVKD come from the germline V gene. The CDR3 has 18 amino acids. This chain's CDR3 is CAIGREASGGDSQETQYF. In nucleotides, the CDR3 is TGTGCCATCGGAAGAGAGGCTAGCGGGGGGGATTCCCAAGAGACCCAGTACTTC.

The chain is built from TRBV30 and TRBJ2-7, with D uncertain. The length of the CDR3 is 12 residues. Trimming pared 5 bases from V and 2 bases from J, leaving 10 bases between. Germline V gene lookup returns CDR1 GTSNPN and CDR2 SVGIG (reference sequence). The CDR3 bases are TGTGCCTGGGAAATAATAACCTACGAGCAGTACTTC. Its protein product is CAWEIITYEQYF. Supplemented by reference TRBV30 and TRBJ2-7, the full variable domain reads SQTIHQWPATLVQPVGSPLSLECTVEGTSNPNLYWYRQAAGRGLQLLFYSVGIGQISSEVPQNLSASRPQDRQFILSSKKLLLSDSGFYLCAWEIITYEQYFGPGTRLTVT.